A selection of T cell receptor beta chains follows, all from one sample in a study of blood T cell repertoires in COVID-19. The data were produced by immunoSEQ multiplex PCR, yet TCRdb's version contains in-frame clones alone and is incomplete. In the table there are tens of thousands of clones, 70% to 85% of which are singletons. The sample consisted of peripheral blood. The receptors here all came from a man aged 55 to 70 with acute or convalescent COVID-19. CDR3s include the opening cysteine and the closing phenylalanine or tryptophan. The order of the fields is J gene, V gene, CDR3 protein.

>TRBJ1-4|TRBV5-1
CASSPGQLLRAEKLFF
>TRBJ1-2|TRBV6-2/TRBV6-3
CASSRNREGYTF
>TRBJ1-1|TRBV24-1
CATSDYRGKAFF
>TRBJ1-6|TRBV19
CASSRQGVDNSPLHF
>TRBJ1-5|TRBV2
CASSGDSGAGQPQHF
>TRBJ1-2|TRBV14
CASSPTKTGLGYTF
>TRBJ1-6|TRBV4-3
CASSQDFRGTGLDPLHF
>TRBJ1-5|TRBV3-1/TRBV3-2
CASSQRPICQPQHF
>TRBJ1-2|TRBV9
CASSVGLTGYGYTF
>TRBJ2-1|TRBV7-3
CASSSQSARYVNEQFF
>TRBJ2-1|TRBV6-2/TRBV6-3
CASSYYRKGAYNEQFF
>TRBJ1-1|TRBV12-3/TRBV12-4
CASSSQGRAFF
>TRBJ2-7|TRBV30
CAWSHPGGSYEQYF
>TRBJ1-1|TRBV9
CASSPRDRGDTEAFF
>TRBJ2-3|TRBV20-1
CSAIDRASTDTQYF
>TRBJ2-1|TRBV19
CASSLAGGSYNEQFF
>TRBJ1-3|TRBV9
CATQGNTIYF
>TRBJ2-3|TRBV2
CASWTSGGRSTDTQYF
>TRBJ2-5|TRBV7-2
CASSRGWETQYF
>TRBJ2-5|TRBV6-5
CASSYGSGEETQYF